The clone carrying this T cell receptor (beta chain) was found a few times. Antigen specificity is unknown. The data stem from a study of response to subunit inactivated influenza vaccine. Study findings and constraints: Authors suggested few new T cells are recruited by each seasonal influenza vaccination.

MiXCR, run by TCRdb on the RT-PCR reads, gives a single entry per CDR3 protein. In the table there are more than 700,000 distinct CDR3 sequences, around 21% of which are singletons. The germline gives CDR1 SGHRS, CDR2 YFSETQ. This CDR3 is 15 amino acids long. Trimming removed 4 bases from V and 7 bases from J; junction bases left unmatched: 7. The source of this sequence is a man aged 45-60 years who received an inactivated influenza vaccine. J is TRBJ2-1 and V is TRBV5-1; 11 bases line up with TRBD2. The material was PBMCs from blood, obtained 4 to 6 days after vaccination. CDR3 sequence reads: CASSPQTSGVNEQFF. CDR3 bases: TGCGCCAGCAGCCCCCAGACTAGCGGGGTGAATGAGCAGTTCTTC. Complete variable domain (other parts from reference TRBV5-1 and TRBJ2-1): KAGVTQTPRYLIKTRGQQVTLSCSPISGHRSVSWYQQTPGQGLQFLFEYFSETQRNKGNFPGRFSGRQFSNSRSEMNVSTLELGDSALYLCASSPQTSGVNEQFFGPGTRLTVL.